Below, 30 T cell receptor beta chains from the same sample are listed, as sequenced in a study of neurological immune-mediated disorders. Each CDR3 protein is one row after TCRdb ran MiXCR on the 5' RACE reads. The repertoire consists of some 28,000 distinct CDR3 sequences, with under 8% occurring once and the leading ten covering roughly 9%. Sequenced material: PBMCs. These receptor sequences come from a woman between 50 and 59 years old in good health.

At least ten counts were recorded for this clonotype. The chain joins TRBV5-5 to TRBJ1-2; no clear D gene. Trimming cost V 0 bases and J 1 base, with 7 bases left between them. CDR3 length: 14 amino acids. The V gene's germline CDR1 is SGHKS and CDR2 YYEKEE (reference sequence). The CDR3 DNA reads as TGTGCCAGCAGCTTGGGACAACTTAACTATGGCTACACCTTC. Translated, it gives CASSLGQLNYGYTF. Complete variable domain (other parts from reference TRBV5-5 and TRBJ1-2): DAGVTQSPTHLIKTRGQQVTLRCSPISGHKSVSWYQQVLGQGPQFIFQYYEKEERGRGNFPDRFSARQFPNYSSELNVNALLLGDSALYLCASSLGQLNYGYTFGSGTRLTVV.

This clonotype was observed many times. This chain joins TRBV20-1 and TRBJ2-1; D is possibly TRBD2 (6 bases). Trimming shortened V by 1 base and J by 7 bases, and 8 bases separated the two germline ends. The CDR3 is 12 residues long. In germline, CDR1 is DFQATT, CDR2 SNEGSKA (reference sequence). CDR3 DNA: TGCAGTGCTAGAGGGGGGGTGAATGAGCAGTTCTTC. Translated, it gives CSARGGVNEQFF.

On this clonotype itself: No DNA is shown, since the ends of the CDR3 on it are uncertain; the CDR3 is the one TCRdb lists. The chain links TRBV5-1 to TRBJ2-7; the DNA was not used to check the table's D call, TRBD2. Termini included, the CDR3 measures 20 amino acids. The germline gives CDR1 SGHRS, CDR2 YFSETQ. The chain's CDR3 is CASSFYICSSPGPNSYEQYF.

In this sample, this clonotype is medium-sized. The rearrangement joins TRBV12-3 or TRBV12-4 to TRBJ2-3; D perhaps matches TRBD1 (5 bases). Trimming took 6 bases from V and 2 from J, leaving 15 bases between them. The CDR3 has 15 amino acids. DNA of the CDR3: TGTGCCAGCAGGATAGACAGTTCCCCCACAGATACGCAGTATTTT. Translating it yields CASRIDSSPTDTQYF.

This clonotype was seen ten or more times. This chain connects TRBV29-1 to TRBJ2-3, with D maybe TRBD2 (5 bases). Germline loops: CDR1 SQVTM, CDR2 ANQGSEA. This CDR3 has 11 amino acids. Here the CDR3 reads CSVGVTDTQYF. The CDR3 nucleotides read TGCTCGGTCGGGGTCACAGATACGCAGTATTTT.

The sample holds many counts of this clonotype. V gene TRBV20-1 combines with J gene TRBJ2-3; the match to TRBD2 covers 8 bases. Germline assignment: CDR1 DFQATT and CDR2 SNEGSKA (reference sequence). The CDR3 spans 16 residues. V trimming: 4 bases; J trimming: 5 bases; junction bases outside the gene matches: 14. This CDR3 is CSATFPGGERKDTQYF. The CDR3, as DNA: TGCAGTGCTACCTTTCCCGGGGGGGAAAGAAAAGATACGCAGTATTTT.

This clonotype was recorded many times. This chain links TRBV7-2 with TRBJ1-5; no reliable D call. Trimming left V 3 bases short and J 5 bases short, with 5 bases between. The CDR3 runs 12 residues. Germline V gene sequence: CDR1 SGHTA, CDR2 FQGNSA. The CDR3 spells CASSFQDQPQHF. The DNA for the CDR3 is TGTGCCAGCAGCTTTCAGGATCAGCCCCAGCATTTT.

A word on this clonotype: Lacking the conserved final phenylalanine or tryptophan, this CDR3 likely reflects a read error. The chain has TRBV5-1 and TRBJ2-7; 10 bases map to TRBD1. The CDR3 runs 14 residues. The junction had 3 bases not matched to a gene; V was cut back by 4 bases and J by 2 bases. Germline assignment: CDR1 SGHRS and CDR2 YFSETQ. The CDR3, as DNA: TGCGCCAGCAGCCCCGGGACAGGGGCCTACGAGCAGTACCTC. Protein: CASSPGTGAYEQYL.

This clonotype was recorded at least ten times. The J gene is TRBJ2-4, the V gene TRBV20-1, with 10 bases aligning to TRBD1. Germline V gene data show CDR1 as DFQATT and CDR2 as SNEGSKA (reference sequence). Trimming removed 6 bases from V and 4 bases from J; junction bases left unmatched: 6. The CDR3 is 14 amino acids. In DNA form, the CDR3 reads TGCAGTGCGCAGGACAGGGGGGGAAAAAACATTCAGTACTTC. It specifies CSAQDRGGKNIQYF.

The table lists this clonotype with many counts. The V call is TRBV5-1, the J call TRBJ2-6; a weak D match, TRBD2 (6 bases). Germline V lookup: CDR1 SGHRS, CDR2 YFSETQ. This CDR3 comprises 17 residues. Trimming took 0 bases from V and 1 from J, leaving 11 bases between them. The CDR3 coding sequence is TGCGCCAGCAGCTTGGGCGGGGCCGATTCTGGGGCCAACGTCCTGACTTTC. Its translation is CASSLGGADSGANVLTF.

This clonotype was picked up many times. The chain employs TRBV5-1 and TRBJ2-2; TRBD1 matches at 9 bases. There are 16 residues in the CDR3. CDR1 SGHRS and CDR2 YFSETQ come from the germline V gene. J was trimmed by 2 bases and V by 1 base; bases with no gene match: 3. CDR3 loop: CASSLPGQGNTGELFF. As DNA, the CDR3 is TGCGCCAGCAGCTTGCCGGGACAGGGCAACACCGGGGAGCTGTTTTTT.

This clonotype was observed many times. CDR3 coding DNA: TGCAGTGCGGGAGGCAGGGGATATCGGAAAGAGACCCAGTACTTC. It encodes CSAGGRGYRKETQYF. The V call is TRBV20-1, the J call TRBJ2-5; D may match TRBD1 or TRBD2 (6 bases each). The V end lost 6 bases, the J end lost 3 bases, and 20 bases lay between the germline ends. Germline CDR1 reads DFQATT; CDR2 reads SNEGSKA (reference sequence). This CDR3 has 15 residues.

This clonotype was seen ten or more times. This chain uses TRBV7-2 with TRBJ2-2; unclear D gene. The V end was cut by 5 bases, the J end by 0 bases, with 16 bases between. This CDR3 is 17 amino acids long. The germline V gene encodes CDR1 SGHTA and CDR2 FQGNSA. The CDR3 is CASSPGLGKSNTGELFF. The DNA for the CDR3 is TGTGCCAGCAGCCCGGGCCTTGGGAAGTCGAACACCGGGGAGCTGTTTTTT.

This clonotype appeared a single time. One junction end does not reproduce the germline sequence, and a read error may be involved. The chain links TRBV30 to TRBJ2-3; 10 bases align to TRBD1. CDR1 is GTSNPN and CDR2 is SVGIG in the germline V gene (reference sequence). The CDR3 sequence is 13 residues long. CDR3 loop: CAWDGQGGDTQYF. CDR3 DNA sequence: TGTGCCTGGGATGGACAGGGGGGAGATACACAGTATTTT.

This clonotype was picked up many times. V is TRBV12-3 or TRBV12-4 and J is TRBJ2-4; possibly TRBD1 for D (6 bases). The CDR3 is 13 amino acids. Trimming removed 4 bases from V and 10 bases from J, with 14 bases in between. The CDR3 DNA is TGTGCCAGCAGTTCAGGGGTCCTTCGGATTCAGTACTTC. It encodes CASSSGVLRIQYF.

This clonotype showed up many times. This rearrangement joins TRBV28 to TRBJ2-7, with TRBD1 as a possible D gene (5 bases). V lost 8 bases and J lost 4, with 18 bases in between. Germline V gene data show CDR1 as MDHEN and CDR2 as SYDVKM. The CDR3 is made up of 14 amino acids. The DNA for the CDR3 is TGTGCCAGCCAGGGCCTAAAGCCCAGTTACGAGCAGTACTTC. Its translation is CASQGLKPSYEQYF.

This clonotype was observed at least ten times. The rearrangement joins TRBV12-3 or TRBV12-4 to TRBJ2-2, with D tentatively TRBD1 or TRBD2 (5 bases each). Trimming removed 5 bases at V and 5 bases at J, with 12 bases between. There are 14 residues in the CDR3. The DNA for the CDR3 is TGTGCCAGCAGTGGAGCTGGGGGAACCGGGGAGCTGTTTTTT. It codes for CASSGAGGTGELFF.

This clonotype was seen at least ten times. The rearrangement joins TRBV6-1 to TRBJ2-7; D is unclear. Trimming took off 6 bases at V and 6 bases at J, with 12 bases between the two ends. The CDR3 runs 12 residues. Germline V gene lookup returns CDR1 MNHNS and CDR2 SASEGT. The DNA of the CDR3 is TGTGCCAGCAGAGTAGGATCTAGCGAGCAGTACTTC. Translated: CASRVGSSEQYF.

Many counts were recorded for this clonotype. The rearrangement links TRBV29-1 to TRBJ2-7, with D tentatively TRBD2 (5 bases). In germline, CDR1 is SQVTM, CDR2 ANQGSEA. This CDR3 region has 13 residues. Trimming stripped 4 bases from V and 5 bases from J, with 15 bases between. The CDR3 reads CSVVGLGVHEQYF. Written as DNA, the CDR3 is TGCAGCGTTGTTGGGCTGGGAGTCCACGAGCAGTACTTC.

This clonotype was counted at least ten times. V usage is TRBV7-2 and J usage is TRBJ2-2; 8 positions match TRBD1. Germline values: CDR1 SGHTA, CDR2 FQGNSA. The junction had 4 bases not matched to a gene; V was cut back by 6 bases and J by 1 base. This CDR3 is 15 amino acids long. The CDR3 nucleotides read TGTGCCAGCAGACCCGGACAGGGGAACACCGGGGAGCTGTTTTTT. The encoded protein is CASRPGQGNTGELFF.

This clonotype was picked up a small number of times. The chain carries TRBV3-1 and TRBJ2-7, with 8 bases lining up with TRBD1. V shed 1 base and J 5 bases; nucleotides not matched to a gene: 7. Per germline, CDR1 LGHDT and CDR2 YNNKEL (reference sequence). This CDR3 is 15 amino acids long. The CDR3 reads CASSQGTGPLNEQYF. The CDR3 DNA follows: TGTGCCAGCAGCCAAGGGACAGGGCCATTGAACGAGCAGTACTTC.

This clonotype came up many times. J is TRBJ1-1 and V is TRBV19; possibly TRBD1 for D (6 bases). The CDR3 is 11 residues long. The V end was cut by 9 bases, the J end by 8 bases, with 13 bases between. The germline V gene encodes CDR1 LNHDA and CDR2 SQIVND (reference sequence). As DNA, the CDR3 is TGTGCCAGCCGGGACATAAAAGAAGCTTTCTTT. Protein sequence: CASRDIKEAFF.

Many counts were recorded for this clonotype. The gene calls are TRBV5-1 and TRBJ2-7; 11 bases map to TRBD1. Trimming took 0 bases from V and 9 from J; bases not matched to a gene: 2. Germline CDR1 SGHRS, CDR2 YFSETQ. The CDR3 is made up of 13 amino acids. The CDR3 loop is CASSLGTGGRQYF. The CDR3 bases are TGCGCCAGCAGCTTGGGGACAGGGGGCAGGCAGTACTTC.

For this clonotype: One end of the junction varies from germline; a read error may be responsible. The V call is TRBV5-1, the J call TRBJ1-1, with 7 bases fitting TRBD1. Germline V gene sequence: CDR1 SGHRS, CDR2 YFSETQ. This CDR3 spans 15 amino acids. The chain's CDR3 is CASSQAPGQSTEDFF. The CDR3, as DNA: TGCGCCAGCAGCCAGGCACCGGGACAGAGCACTGAAGATTTCTTT.

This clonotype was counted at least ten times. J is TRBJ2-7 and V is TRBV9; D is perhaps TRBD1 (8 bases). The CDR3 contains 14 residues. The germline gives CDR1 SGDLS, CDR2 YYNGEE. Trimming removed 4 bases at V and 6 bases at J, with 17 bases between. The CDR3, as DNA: TGTGCCAGCAGCCGAGAACAGGGGGGGAGCGAGCAGTACTTC. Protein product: CASSREQGGSEQYF.

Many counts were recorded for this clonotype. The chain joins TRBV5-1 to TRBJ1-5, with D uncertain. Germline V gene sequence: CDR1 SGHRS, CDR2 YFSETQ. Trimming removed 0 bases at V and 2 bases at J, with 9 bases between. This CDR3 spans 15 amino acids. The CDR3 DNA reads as TGCGCCAGCAGCTTGGAGGGCATTGGCAATCAGCCCCAGCATTTT. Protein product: CASSLEGIGNQPQHF.

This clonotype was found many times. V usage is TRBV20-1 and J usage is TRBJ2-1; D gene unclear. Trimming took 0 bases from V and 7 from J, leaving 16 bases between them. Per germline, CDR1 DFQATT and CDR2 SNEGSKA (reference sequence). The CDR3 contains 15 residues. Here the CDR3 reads CSARDVVRVGNEQFF. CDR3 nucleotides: TGCAGTGCTAGAGACGTGGTTAGGGTTGGGAATGAGCAGTTCTTC.

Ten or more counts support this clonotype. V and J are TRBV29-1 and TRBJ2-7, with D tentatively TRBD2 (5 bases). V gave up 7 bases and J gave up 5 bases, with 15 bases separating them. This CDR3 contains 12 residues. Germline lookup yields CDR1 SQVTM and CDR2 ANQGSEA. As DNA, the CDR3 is TGCAGCGCCGAGGGCCAGGCGGACGAGCAGTACTTC. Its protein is CSAEGQADEQYF.

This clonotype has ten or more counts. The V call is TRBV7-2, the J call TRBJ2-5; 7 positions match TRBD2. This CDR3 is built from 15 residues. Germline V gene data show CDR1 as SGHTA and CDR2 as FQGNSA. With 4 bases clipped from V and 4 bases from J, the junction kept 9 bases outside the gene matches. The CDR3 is CASSSGGSVLETQYF. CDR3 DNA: TGTGCCAGCAGCTCTGGCGGGAGTGTCTTAGAGACCCAGTACTTC.

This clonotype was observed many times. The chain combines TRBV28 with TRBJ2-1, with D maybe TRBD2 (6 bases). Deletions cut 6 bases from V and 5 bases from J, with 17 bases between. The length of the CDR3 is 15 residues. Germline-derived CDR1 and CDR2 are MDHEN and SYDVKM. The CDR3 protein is CASSESGSRNNEQFF. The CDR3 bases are TGTGCCAGCAGCGAGAGCGGGTCCCGAAACAATGAGCAGTTCTTC.